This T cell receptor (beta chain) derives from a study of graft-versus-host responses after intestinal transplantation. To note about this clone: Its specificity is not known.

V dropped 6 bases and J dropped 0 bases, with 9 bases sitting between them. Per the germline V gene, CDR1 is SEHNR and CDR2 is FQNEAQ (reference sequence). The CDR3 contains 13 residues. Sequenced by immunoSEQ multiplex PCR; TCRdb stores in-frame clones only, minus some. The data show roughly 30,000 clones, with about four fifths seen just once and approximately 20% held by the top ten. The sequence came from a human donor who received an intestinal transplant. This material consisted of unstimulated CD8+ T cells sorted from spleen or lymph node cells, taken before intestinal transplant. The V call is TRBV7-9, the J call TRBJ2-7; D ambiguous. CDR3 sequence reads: CASSSSLSYEQYF. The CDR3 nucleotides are TGTGCCAGCAGTTCGAGTCTCTCCTACGAGCAGTACTTC. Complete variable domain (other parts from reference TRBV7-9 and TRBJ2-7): DTGVSQNPRHKITKRGQNVTFRCDPISEHNRLYWYRQTLGQGPEFLTYFQNEAQLEKSRLLSDRFSAERPKGSFSTLEIQRTEQGDSAMYLCASSSSLSYEQYFGPGTRLTVT.